This TCR beta chain was captured by sequencing in a study of OX40 agonist ivuxolimab in advanced cancers. Findings and caveats of the study: Among expanded peripheral T cells, antigen specificity went undetermined.

Per the germline V gene, CDR1 is LNHDA and CDR2 is SQIVND (reference sequence). The CDR3 is 16 residues long. V was pared by 1 base and J by 2 bases, with 12 bases between. The protocol was immunoSEQ multiplex PCR, while the TCRdb copy is restricted to in-frame clones and leaves out a portion. The data show roughly 71,000 clones, with around 84% seen just once and 1.5% to 2% held by the top ten. A word on this clone: Its target is not known.

Material: CD4+ or CD8+ T cells sorted from blood, obtained in a trial of the OX40 agonist ivuxolimab. This chain connects TRBV19 to TRBJ1-5; D not certain. The TCR comes from an adult with an advanced solid tumor such as melanoma, head and neck, liver or kidney cancer. In DNA form, the CDR3 reads TGTGCCAGTAGTATAGTGGCCCCCACGGGCAATCAGCCCCAGCATTTT. Translation gives CASSIVAPTGNQPQHF.